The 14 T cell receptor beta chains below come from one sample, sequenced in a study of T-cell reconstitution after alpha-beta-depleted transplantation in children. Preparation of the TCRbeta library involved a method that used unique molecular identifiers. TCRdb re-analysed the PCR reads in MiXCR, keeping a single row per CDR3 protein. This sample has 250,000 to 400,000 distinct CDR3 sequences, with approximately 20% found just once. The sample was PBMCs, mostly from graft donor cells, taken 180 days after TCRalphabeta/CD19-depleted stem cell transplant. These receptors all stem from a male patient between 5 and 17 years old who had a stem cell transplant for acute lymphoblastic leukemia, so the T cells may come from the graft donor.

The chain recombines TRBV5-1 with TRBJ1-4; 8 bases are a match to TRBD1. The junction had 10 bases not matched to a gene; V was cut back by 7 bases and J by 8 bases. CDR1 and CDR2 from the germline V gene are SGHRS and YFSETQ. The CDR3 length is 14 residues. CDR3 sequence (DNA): TGCGCCAGCTGCCGCGGACAGGGAGGGGAAAAACTGTTTTTT. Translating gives CASCRGQGGEKLFF.

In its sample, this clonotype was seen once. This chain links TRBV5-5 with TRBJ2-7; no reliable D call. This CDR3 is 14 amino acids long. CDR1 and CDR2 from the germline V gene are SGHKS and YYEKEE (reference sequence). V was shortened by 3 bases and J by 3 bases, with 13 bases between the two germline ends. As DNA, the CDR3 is TGTGCCAGCAGCTCCAGCGCCAACCTCTACGAGCAGTACTTC. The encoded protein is CASSSSANLYEQYF.

The CDR3 reads CASSLTAAGSSYEQYF. As DNA, the CDR3 is TGTGCCAGCAGTTTAACCGCGGCGGGGAGCTCCTACGAGCAGTACTTC. J is TRBJ2-7 and V is TRBV28; D may be TRBD2 (6 bases). The CDR3 is made up of 16 amino acids. The germline gives CDR1 MDHEN, CDR2 SYDVKM. V gave up 2 bases and J gave up 0 bases, with 14 bases separating them.

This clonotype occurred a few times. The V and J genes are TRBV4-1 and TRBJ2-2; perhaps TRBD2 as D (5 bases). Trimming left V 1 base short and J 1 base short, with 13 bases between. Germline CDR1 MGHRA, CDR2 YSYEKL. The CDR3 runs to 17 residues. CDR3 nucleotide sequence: TGCGCCAGCAGCCAAGTTTTGGCGGGCCTGAACACCGGGGAGCTGTTTTTT. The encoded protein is CASSQVLAGLNTGELFF.

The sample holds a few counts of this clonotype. The DNA for the CDR3 is TGCGCCAGCAGCTTGAGCAGGGGCGGAGACAATGAGCAGTTCTTC. Its protein is CASSLSRGGDNEQFF. This sequence joins TRBV5-1 and TRBJ2-1; the D gene is possibly TRBD1 (6 bases). The CDR3 contains 15 residues. The germline V gene has CDR1 SGHRS and CDR2 YFSETQ. V lost 1 base and J lost 5, with 13 bases in between.

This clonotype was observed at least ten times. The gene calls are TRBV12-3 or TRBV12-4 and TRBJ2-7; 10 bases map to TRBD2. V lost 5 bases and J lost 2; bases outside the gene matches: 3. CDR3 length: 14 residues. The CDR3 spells CASSPSGRAYEQYF. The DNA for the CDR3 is TGTGCCAGCAGTCCCAGCGGGAGGGCCTACGAGCAGTACTTC.

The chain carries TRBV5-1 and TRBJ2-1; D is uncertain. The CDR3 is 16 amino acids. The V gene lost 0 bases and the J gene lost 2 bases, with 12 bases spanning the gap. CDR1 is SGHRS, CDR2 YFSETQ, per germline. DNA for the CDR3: TGCGCCAGCAGCTTGGCCGGGTCCTTCCCCTACAATGAGCAGTTCTTC. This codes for CASSLAGSFPYNEQFF.

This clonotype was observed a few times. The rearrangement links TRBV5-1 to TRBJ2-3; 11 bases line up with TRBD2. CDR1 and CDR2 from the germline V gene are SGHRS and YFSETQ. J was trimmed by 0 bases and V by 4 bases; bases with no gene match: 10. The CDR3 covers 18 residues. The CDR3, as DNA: TGCGCCAGCAGCCCCTGGACTAGCGGGCCCTCTAGCACAGATACGCAGTATTTT. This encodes CASSPWTSGPSSTDTQYF.

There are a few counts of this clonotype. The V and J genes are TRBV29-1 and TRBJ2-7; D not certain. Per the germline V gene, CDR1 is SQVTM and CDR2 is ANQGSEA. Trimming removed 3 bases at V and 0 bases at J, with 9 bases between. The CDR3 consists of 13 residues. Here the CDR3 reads CSVDLQDSYEQYF. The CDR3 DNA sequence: TGCAGCGTTGATCTGCAGGACTCCTACGAGCAGTACTTC.

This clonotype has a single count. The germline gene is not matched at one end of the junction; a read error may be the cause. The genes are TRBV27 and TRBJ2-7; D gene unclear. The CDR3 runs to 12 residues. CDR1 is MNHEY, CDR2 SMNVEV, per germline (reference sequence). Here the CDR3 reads CVSSFGKSEQYF. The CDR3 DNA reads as TGTGTCAGCAGTTTCGGAAAATCCGAGCAGTACTTC.

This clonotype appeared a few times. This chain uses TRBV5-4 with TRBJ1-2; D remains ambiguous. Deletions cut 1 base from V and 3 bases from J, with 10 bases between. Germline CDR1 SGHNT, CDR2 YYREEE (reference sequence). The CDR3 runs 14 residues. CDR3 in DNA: TGTGCCAGCAGCTTGTTGGGGTTAGACTATGGCTACACCTTC. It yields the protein CASSLLGLDYGYTF.

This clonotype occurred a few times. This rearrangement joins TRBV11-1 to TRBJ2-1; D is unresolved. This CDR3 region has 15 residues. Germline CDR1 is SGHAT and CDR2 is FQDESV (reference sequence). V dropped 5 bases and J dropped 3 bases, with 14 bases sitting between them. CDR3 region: CASSRLGVIYNEQFF. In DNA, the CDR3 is TGTGCCAGCAGCCGCCTCGGAGTTATCTACAATGAGCAGTTCTTC.

The CDR3 region is CASSYSIRTSSGPYEQYF. CDR3 sequence (DNA): TGTGCCAGCAGTTACTCGATCCGGACATCCTCAGGGCCCTACGAGCAGTACTTC. This chain uses TRBV6-2 or TRBV6-3 with TRBJ2-7; D perhaps matches TRBD1 (5 bases). From germline, CDR1 is MNHEY and CDR2 SVGEGT. The CDR3 spans 18 residues. Trimming shortened V by 0 bases and J by 2 bases, and 20 bases separated the two germline ends.

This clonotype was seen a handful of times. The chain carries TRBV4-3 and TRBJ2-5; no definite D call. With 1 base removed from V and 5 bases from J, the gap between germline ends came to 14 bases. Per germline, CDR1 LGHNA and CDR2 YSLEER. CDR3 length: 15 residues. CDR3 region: CASSQVRQVGETQYF. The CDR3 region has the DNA TGCGCCAGCAGCCAAGTAAGGCAGGTTGGGGAGACCCAGTACTTC.